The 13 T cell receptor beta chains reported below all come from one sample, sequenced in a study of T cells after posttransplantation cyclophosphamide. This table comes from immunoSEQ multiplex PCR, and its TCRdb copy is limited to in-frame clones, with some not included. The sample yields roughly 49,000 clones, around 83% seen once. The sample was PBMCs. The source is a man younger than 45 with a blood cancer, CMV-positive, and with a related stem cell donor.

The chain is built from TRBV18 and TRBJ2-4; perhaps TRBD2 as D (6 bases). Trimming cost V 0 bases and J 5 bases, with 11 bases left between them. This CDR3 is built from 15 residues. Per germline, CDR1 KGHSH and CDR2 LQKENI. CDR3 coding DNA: TGTGCCAGCTCACCACCGACGCGGGGCGAAAACATTCAGTACTTC. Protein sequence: CASSPPTRGENIQYF. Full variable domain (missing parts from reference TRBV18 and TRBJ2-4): NAGVMQNPRHLVRRRGQEARLRCSPMKGHSHVYWYRQLPEEGLKFMVYLQKENIIDESGMPKERFSAEFPKEGPSILRIQQVVRGDSAAYFCASSPPTRGENIQYFGAGTRLSVL.

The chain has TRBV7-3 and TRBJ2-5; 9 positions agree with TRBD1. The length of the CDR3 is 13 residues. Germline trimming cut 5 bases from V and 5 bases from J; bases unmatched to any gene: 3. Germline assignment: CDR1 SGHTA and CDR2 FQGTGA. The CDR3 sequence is CASSPDRGETQYF. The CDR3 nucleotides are TGTGCCAGCAGCCCGGACAGGGGCGAGACCCAGTACTTC. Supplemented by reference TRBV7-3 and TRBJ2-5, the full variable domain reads GAGVSQTPSNKVTEKGKYVELRCDPISGHTALYWYRQSLGQGPEFLIYFQGTGAADDSGLPNDRFFAVRPEGSVSTLKIQRTERGDSAVYLCASSPDRGETQYFGPGTRLLVL.

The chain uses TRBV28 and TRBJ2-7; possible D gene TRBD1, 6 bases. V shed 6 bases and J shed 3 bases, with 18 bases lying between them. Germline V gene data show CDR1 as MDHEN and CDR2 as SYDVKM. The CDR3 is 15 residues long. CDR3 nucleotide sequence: TGTGCCAGCAGCCGACCCTCGACAGGCCTCTACGAGCAGTACTTC. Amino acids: CASSRPSTGLYEQYF.

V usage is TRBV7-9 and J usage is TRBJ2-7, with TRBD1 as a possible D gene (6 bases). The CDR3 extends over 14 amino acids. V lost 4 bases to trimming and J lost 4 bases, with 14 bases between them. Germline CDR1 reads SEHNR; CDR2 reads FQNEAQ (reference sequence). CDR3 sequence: CASSSVDRPYEQYF. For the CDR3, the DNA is TGTGCCAGCAGCTCGGTCGACAGGCCTTACGAGCAGTACTTC.

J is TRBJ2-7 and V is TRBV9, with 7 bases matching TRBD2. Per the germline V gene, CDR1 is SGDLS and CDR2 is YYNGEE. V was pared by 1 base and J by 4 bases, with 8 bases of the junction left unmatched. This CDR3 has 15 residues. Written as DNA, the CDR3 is TGTGCCAGCAGCGTAAGAGGCGGGAGCCAATACGAGCAGTACTTC. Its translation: CASSVRGGSQYEQYF.

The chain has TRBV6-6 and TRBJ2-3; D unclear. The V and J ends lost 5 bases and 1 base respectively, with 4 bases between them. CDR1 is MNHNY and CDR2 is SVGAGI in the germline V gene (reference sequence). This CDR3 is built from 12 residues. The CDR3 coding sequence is TGTGCCAGCAGTCCCGGCACAGATACGCAGTATTTT. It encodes CASSPGTDTQYF.

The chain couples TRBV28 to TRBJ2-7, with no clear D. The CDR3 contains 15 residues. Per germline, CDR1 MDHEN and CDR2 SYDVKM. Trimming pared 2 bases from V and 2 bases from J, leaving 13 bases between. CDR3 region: CASSLATADPYEQYF. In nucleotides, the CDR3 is TGTGCCAGCAGTTTAGCAACAGCTGATCCCTACGAGCAGTACTTC.

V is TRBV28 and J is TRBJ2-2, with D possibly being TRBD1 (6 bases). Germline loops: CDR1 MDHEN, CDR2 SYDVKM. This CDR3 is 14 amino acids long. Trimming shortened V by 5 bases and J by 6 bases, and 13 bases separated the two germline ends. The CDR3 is CASSRGGSAGELFF. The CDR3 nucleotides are TGTGCCAGCAGTAGAGGGGGTTCAGCCGGGGAGCTGTTTTTT. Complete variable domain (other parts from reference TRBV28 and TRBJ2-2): DVKVTQSSRYLVKRTGEKVFLECVQDMDHENMFWYRQDPGLGLRLIYFSYDVKMKEKGDIPEGYSVSREKKERFSLILESASTNQTSMYLCASSRGGSAGELFFGEGSRLTVL.

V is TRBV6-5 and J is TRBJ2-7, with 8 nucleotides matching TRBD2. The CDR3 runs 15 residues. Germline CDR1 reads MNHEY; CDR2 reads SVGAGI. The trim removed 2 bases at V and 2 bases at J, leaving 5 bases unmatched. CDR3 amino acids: CASSYDLGLAYEQYF. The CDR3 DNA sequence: TGTGCCAGCAGTTACGACCTGGGACTAGCCTACGAGCAGTACTTC.

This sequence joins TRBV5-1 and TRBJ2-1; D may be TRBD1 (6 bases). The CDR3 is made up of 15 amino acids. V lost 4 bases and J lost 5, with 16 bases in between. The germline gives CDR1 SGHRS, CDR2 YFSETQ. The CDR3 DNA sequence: TGCGCCAGCAGCCCGACAGGCCGGTACCACAATGAGCAGTTCTTC. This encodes CASSPTGRYHNEQFF.

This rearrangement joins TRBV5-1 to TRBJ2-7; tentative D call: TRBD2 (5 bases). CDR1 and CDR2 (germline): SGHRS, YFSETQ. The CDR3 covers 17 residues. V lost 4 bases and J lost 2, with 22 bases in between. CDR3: CASSPGVTALLTYEQYF. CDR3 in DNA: TGCGCCAGCAGCCCCGGGGTTACAGCACTACTAACCTACGAGCAGTACTTC.

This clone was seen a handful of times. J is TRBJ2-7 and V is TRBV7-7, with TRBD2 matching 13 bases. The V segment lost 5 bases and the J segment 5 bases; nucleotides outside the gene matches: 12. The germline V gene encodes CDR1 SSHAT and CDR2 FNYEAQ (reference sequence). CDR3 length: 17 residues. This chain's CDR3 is CASSPLGLAGDSDEQYF. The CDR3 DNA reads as TGTGCCAGCAGCCCCCTTGGACTAGCGGGAGACTCGGACGAGCAGTACTTC.

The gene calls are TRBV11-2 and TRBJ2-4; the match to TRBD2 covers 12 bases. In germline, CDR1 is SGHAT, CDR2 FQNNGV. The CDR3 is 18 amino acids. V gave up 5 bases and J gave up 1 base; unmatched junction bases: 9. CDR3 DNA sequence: TGTGCCAGCAGCCGCGGACTAGCGGGAACCACGGCCAAAAACATTCAGTACTTC. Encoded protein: CASSRGLAGTTAKNIQYF. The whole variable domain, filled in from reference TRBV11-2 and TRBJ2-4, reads EAGVAQSPRYKIIEKRQSVAFWCNPISGHATLYWYQQILGQGPKLLIQFQNNGVVDDSQLPKDRFSAERLKGVDSTLKIQPAKLEDSAVYLCASSRGLAGTTAKNIQYFGAGTRLSVL.